The rows below give T cell receptor beta chains drawn from one sample of a study of blood T cell repertoires in COVID-19. Method: immunoSEQ multiplex PCR; TCRdb's copy keeps in-frame clones and lacks some. The table includes approximately 210,000 clones, less than 90% detected once. The sample taken for sequencing was peripheral blood. These receptors all stem from a man aged 25 to 45 with active or convalescent COVID-19. CDR3s include the opening cysteine and the closing phenylalanine or tryptophan. The D gene is left open where the match is weak. Rows give clone size only sometimes, using once, few, many, or a class for an expanded clone.

j_call d_call v_call clone_size cdr3_nt cdr3_aa
TRBJ2-1 TRBD2 TRBV18 NA TGTGCCAGCTCACCACCGGGACTAGCGGGAGTAAATGAGCAGTTCTTC CASSPPGLAGVNEQFF
TRBJ2-1 TRBD2 TRBV6-1 many TGTGCCAGCAGTGAGACCGGGACTAGCGGTTACAATGAGCAGTTCTTC CASSETGTSGYNEQFF
TRBJ1-5 TRBD1 TRBV25-1 NA TGTGCCAGCACAAGGACAGGCTTGAATCAGCCCCAGCATTTT CASTRTGLNQPQHF
TRBJ2-7 NA TRBV6-5 once TGTGCCAGCAGTTACTCGAGTGGTTCCTACGAGCAGTACTTC CASSYSSGSYEQYF
TRBJ2-3 TRBD2 TRBV27 NA TGTGCCAGCAGTTCTTGGACTAGCGGTACAGATACGCAGTATTTT CASSSWTSGTDTQYF
TRBJ2-3 TRBD2 TRBV28 NA TGTGCCAGCAGTTTTCCCAGCGCGGGGGGCCCAGATACGCAGTATTTT CASSFPSAGGPDTQYF
TRBJ2-3 NA TRBV4-1 NA TGCGCCAGCAGGTTCAGGGGATACGGAGGAACAGATACGCAGTATTTT CASRFRGYGGTDTQYF
TRBJ1-1 TRBD1 TRBV5-6 NA TGTGCCAGCAGCTTCTACTATACAGGGGGCCCGGTGGGGAACACTGAAGCTTTCTTT CASSFYYTGGPVGNTEAFF
TRBJ2-3 TRBD2 TRBV25-1 NA TGTGCCAGCAGAGGGCGGGGGGAGGTGGATACGCAGTATTTT CASRGRGEVDTQYF
TRBJ2-6 NA TRBV7-2 NA TGTGCCAGCAGCAGTCAGGTTTCCTTCTCTGGGGCCAACGTCCTGACTTTC CASSSQVSFSGANVLTF
TRBJ2-5 TRBD1 TRBV7-2 NA TGTGCCAGCAGCCCGGGACAGGGGTATGAGACCCAGTACTTC CASSPGQGYETQYF
TRBJ1-2 NA TRBV4-2 NA TGTGCCAGCAGCCAAGATGCGGACAGCCTAAACTATGGCTACACCTTC CASSQDADSLNYGYTF
TRBJ2-1 NA TRBV27 NA TGTGCCAGCAGTTTAAAGCTAGCGCACAATGAGCAGTTCTTC CASSLKLAHNEQFF
TRBJ2-5 NA TRBV3-1/TRBV3-2 NA TGTGCCAGCAGCCAATTACCGGGTGACAGGAAAGAGACCCAGTACTTC CASSQLPGDRKETQYF
TRBJ1-1 NA TRBV29-1 NA TGCAGCGTTGCGAGGGGACAAAACACTGAAGCTTTCTTT CSVARGQNTEAFF
TRBJ2-7 TRBD1 TRBV18 NA TGTGCCAGCTCGGGTCAGGGGGCCTACGAGCAGTACTTC CASSGQGAYEQYF
TRBJ2-1 TRBD2 TRBV7-2 NA TGTGCCAGCAGCTTCGGGGGGGCGAATGAGCAGTTCTTC CASSFGGANEQFF
TRBJ2-1 TRBD2 TRBV11-2 NA TGTGCCAGCAGCCCCCGACTAGCGGCCTACAATGAGCAGTTCTTC CASSPRLAAYNEQFF
TRBJ2-3 TRBD2 TRBV7-2 NA TGTGCCAGCAGCTTAAGGGGGCTGGCGGGAGGGAGCACAGATACGCAGTATTTT CASSLRGLAGGSTDTQYF
TRBJ2-1 NA TRBV30 NA TGTGCCTGGAGCGGGACCTACAATGAGCAGTTCTTC CAWSGTYNEQFF
TRBJ1-4 TRBD1 TRBV4-1 few TGCGCCAGCAGCCCCGGGACAGGGGAGGCGGAAAAACTGTTTTTT CASSPGTGEAEKLFF
TRBJ1-4 NA TRBV15 NA TGTGCCACCAGCCTCAGGCGGGCGTCAACTAATGAAAAACTGTTTTTT CATSLRRASTNEKLFF
TRBJ1-2 TRBD1 TRBV29-1 NA TGCAGCGTTGCGCAAACAGGGGTGGGGTATGGCTACACCTTC CSVAQTGVGYGYTF
TRBJ2-7 NA TRBV27 NA TGTGCCAGCAGTTTTACGGGAGTTAACTACGAGCAGTACTTC CASSFTGVNYEQYF
TRBJ1-1 NA TRBV20-1 NA TGCAGTGCCCTCGGGACTGAAGCTTTCTTT CSALGTEAFF
TRBJ2-5 TRBD1 TRBV9 NA TGTGCCAGCAGCGCCGGGACAGGGGCGAGGGAAGAGACCCAGTACTTC CASSAGTGAREETQYF
TRBJ1-6 NA TRBV19 NA TGTGCCAGTAGTATTGGCGGCGGGGGCGATTATTCACCCCTCCACTTT CASSIGGGGDYSPLHF
TRBJ1-1 NA TRBV2 NA TGTGCCAGCAGATTGGCTTCTGCTTTGAACACTGAAGCTTTCTTT CASRLASALNTEAFF
TRBJ1-1 TRBD1 TRBV18 NA TGTGCCAGCTCACCACAGGGGGCGGGTAACACTGAAGCTTTCTTT CASSPQGAGNTEAFF
TRBJ2-7 NA TRBV4-1 NA TGCGCCAGCAGCCAAGATCCTAACAGGGAGACCGACGAGCAGTACTTC CASSQDPNRETDEQYF
TRBJ1-4 NA TRBV3-1/TRBV3-2 NA TGTGCCAGCAGCCGCCGGGGGGTTAATGAAAAACTGTTTTTT CASSRRGVNEKLFF
TRBJ2-1 NA TRBV6-5 NA TGTGCCAGCAACCGCGGGACGGCCTCCTACAATGAGCAGTTCTTC CASNRGTASYNEQFF
TRBJ1-1 TRBD1 TRBV10-3 many TGTGCCATCAGTGAGCGACAGGGCTACACTGAAGCTTTCTTT CAISERQGYTEAFF
TRBJ1-2 NA TRBV6-5 NA TGTGCCAGCAGCCTAAGGGGGTCGGATGGCTACACCTTC CASSLRGSDGYTF
TRBJ2-7 NA TRBV14 once TGTGCCAGCAGCCAAGATAGGGGCCCGACCTACGAGCAGTACTTC CASSQDRGPTYEQYF
TRBJ2-1 NA TRBV7-3 NA TGTGCCAGCAGCCGGATACAGTCGAGCTCCTACAATGAGCAGTTCTTC CASSRIQSSSYNEQFF
TRBJ1-2 NA TRBV28 NA TGTGCCAGCAGCCGAACCCGGAGCGTTCACTATGGCTACACCTTC CASSRTRSVHYGYTF
TRBJ1-5 NA TRBV11-2 NA TGTGCCAGCAGCTTGAGTTCATCGGGCAATCAGCCCCAGCATTTT CASSLSSSGNQPQHF
TRBJ2-7 NA TRBV7-6 NA TGTGCCAGCAGCCAGTCCCCCCTAGCAGACGAGCAGTACTTC CASSQSPLADEQYF
TRBJ2-1 NA TRBV4-1 few TGCGCCAGCAGCCAAGTATTGGGCGGGCTCGATGAGCAGTTCTTC CASSQVLGGLDEQFF
TRBJ2-3 NA TRBV24-1 NA TGTGCCACCAGTCCCGACAGTCTGGATACGCAGTATTTT CATSPDSLDTQYF
TRBJ1-2 TRBD1 TRBV19 NA TGTGCCAGTAGTATAGAGAGGGGGCGCGTCTATGGCTACACCTTC CASSIERGRVYGYTF
TRBJ2-5 TRBD1 TRBV28 NA TGTGCCAGCAGTGGGGCAGGGGGCGCGAGTTGGGCGAGCCAGTACTTC CASSGAGGASWASQYF
TRBJ1-6 TRBD1 TRBV19 NA TGTGCCAGTAGTATCGGGGGACAGGGAGACTCACCCCTCCACTTT CASSIGGQGDSPLHF
TRBJ1-2 TRBD1 TRBV28 NA TGTGCCAGCAGTTCAATGACAGGGAACTATGGCTACACCTTC CASSSMTGNYGYTF
TRBJ2-7 NA TRBV9 few TGTGCCAGCAGCCCCCAGACGGGCTCCTACGAGCAGTACTTC CASSPQTGSYEQYF
TRBJ2-3 NA TRBV6-1 NA TGTGCCAGCAGTGAGAGGCGGGCCATAAATACGCAGTATTTT CASSERRAINTQYF
TRBJ1-3 NA TRBV7-2 NA TGTGCCAGCAGCTTACGGACAGACATCTCTGGAAACACCATATATTTT CASSLRTDISGNTIYF
TRBJ2-7 NA TRBV12-3/TRBV12-4 NA TGTGCCAGCAGCTATATTCGTGGCGAGCAGTACTTC CASSYIRGEQYF
TRBJ2-5 TRBD2 TRBV28 NA TGTGCCAGCAGCCTGACTAGCGGGGGACAAGAGACCCAGTACTTC CASSLTSGGQETQYF
TRBJ1-4 NA TRBV7-9 NA TGTGCCAGCAGCTTGGGGACACCTTGGGAACTGTTTTTT CASSLGTPWELFF
TRBJ1-2 NA TRBV18 NA TGTGCCAGCTCACCGGCCCAGGGGCGCATAGGTGGCTACACCTTC CASSPAQGRIGGYTF
TRBJ2-3 TRBD1 TRBV5-1 NA TGCGCCAGCATAGAGACAGGGGGAGATACGCAGTATTTT CASIETGGDTQYF
TRBJ2-3 NA TRBV7-2 NA TGTGCCAGCAAACGAACCCAACTGCGCACAGATACGCAGTATTTT CASKRTQLRTDTQYF
TRBJ1-5 NA TRBV18 NA TGTGCCAGCTCACCACAGGGGGGGCATCAGCCCCAGCATTTT CASSPQGGHQPQHF
TRBJ1-3 TRBD1 TRBV4-3 once TGCGCCAGCAGCCAAGATGAGGACAGGGAGACTGGAAACACCATATATTTT CASSQDEDRETGNTIYF
TRBJ2-3 NA TRBV7-2 NA TGTGCCAGCAGCTTATACCAGGCAGGGAAAGATACGCAGTATTTT CASSLYQAGKDTQYF
TRBJ1-1 TRBD1 TRBV3-1/TRBV3-2 NA TGTGCCAGCAGCCCGTCGGACAGGGTAGGCACTGAAGCTTTCTTT CASSPSDRVGTEAFF
TRBJ2-7 TRBD2 TRBV7-2 NA TGTGCCAGCAGCAATAGCGGGGGTAGCTCCTACGAGCAGTACTTC CASSNSGGSSYEQYF